The T cell receptor beta chain described here comes from a study of ipilimumab plus nivolumab after autologous stem cell transplantation. Generated by immunoSEQ multiplex PCR, the TCRdb table keeps only in-frame clones and is missing some. The sample consists of about 43,000 clones, roughly 84% of them appearing once. This TCR was sampled from a male donor with multiple myeloma. Sequencing was performed on PBMCs, taken in a trial of ipilimumab plus nivolumab as post-transplant consolidation.

The CDR3, as DNA: TGTGCCAGCAGCCAAGACACCGGGACAGGGGGAGAGACCCAGTACTTC. Its translation is CASSQDTGTGGETQYF. The chain carries TRBV4-2 and TRBJ2-5; TRBD1 matches 11 bases. V shed 0 bases and J 4 bases; nucleotides not matched to a gene: 4. The CDR3 spans 16 residues. The germline gives CDR1 LGHNA, CDR2 YNFKEQ.